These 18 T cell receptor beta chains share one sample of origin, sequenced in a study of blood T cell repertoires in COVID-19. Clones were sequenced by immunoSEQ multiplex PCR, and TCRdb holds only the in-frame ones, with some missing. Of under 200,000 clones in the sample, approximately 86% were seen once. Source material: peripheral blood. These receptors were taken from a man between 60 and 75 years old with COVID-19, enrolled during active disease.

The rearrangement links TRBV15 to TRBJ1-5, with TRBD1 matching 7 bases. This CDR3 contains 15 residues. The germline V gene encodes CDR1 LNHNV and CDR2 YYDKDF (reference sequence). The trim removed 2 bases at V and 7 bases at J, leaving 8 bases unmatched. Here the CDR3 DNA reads TGTGCCACCAGCAGAACAGCCGACAGGGAGCAGCCCCAGCATTTT. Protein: CATSRTADREQPQHF. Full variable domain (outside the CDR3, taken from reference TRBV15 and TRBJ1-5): DAMVIQNPRYQVTQFGKPVTLSCSQTLNHNVMYWYQQKSSQAPKLLFHYYDKDFNNEADTPDNFQSRRPNTSFCFLDIRSPGLGDTAMYLCATSRTADREQPQHFGDGTRLSIL.

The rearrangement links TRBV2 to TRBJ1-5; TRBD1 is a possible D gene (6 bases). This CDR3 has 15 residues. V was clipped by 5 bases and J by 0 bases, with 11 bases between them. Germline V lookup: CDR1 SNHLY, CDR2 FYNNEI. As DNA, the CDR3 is TGTGCCAGCAGTAAACAGGGAATTAGCAATCAGCCCCAGCATTTT. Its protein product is CASSKQGISNQPQHF.

Here the CDR3 reads CASSARPGTSGGAQYEQYF. The CDR3 DNA follows: TGTGCCAGCAGCGCCCGCCCCGGGACTAGCGGGGGGGCCCAGTACGAGCAGTACTTC. The chain uses TRBV9 and TRBJ2-7; TRBD2 agrees at 16 bases. The CDR3 totals 19 residues. The V gene's germline CDR1 is SGDLS and CDR2 YYNGEE. V lost 3 bases, J lost 4 bases, and 13 bases stayed unmatched.

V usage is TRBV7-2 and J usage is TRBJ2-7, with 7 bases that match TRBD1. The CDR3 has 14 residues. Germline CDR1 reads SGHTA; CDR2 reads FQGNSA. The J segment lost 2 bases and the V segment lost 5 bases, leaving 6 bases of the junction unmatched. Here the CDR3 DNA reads TGTGCCAGCAGCCTACAGGGGATCGCCTACGAGCAGTACTTC. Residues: CASSLQGIAYEQYF.

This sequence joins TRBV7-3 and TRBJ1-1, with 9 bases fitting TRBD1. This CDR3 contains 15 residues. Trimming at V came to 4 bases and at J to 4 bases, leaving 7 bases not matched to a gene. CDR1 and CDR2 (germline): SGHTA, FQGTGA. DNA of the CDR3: TGTGCCAGCAGCTCCGTCCCGGGACAGGGCACTGAAGCTTTCTTT. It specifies CASSSVPGQGTEAFF.

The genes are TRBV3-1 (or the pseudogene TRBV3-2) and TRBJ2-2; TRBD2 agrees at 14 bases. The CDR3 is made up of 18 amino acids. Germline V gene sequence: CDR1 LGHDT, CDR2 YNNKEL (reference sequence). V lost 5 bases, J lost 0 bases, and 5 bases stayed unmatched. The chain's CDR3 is CASSETSGGAPNTGELFF. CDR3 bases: TGTGCCAGCAGCGAGACTAGCGGGGGGGCCCCGAACACCGGGGAGCTGTTTTTT.

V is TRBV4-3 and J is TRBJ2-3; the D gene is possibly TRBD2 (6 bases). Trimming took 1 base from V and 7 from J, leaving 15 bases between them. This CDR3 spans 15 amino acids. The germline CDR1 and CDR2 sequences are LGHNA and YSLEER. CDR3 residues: CASSQGGVDMYTQYF. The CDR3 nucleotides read TGCGCCAGCAGCCAAGGGGGGGTTGACATGTATACGCAGTATTTT.

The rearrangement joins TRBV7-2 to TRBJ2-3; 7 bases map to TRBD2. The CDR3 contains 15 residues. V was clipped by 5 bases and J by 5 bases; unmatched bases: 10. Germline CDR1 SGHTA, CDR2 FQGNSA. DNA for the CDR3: TGTGCCAGCAGCCGGGGGGTGGCCCCTGGAGATACGCAGTATTTT. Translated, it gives CASSRGVAPGDTQYF.

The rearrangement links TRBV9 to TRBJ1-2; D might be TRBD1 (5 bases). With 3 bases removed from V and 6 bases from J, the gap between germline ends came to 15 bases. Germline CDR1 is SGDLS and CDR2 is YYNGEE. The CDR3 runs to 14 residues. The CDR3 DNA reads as TGTGCCAGCAGCGCCGGTTGGGGGGAAGATGGCTACACCTTC. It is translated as CASSAGWGEDGYTF.

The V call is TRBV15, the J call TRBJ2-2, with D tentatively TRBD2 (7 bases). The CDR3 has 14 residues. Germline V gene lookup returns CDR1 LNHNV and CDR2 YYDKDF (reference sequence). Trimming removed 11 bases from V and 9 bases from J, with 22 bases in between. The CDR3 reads CASRGMAGARELFF. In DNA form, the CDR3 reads TGTGCCTCACGAGGAATGGCGGGGGCGAGGGAGCTGTTTTTT.

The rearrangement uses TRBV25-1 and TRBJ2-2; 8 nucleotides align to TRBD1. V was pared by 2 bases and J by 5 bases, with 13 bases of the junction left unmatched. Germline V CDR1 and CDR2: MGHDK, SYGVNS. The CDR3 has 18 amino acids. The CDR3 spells CASSEGMGTGLGTGELFF. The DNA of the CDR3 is TGTGCCAGCAGTGAAGGTATGGGGACAGGACTCGGGACCGGGGAGCTGTTTTTT.

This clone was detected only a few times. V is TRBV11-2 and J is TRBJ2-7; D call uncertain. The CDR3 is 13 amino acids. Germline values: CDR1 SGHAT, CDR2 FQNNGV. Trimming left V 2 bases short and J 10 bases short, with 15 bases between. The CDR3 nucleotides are TGTGCCAGCAGCTTAATAGGCAGCGCGAAACAGTACTTC. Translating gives CASSLIGSAKQYF.

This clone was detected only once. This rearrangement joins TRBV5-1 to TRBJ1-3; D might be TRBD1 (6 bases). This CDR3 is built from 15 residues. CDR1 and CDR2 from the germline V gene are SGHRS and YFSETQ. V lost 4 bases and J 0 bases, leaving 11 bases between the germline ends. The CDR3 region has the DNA TGCGCCAGCAGCCTCGACAGGTACTCTGGAAACACCATATATTTT. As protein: CASSLDRYSGNTIYF.

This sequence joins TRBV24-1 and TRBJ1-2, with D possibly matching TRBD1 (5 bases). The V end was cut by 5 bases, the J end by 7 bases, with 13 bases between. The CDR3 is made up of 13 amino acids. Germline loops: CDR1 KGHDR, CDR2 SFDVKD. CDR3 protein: CATSGAGSPGYTF. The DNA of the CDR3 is TGTGCCACCAGTGGAGCAGGGTCTCCTGGCTACACCTTC.

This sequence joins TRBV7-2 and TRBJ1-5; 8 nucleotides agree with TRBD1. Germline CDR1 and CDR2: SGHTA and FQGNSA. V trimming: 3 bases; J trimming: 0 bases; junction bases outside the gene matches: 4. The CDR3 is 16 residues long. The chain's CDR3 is CASSLQGATSNQPQHF. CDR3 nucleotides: TGTGCCAGCAGCTTGCAGGGGGCCACTAGCAATCAGCCCCAGCATTTT.

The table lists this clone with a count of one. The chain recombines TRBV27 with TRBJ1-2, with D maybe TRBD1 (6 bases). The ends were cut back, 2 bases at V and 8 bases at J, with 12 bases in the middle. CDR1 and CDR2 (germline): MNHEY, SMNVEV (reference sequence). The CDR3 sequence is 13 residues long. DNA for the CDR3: TGTGCCAGCAGTTTAAGGGGGACGGCCGGCTACACCTTC. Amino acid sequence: CASSLRGTAGYTF.

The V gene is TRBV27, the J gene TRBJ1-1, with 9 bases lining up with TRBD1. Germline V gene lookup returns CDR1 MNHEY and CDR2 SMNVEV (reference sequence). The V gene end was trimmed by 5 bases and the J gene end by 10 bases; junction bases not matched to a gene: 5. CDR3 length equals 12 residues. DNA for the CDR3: TGTGCCAGCAGTCTACAGGGGGCTATAGCTTTCTTT. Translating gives CASSLQGAIAFF.

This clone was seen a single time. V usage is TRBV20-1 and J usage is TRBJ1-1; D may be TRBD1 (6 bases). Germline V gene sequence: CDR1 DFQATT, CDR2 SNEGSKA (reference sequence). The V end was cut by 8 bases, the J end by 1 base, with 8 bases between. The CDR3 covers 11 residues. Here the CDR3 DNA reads TGCAGTCTGACAGGGAACACTGAAGCTTTCTTT. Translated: CSLTGNTEAFF.